Shown below are 26 T cell receptor beta chains from a single sample sequenced in a study of T cells in localized non-small cell lung cancer. Clones were read by immunoSEQ multiplex PCR, and TCRdb kept only the in-frame ones, dropping some. This sample yields some 24,000 clones, of which approximately 92% are seen a single time; about 15% belongs to the top ten. Sequences were derived from peripheral blood, sampled before any cancer treatment. These receptors were taken from a man aged 35 to 70 with stage III squamous cell lung carcinoma.

This clone showed up just once. This chain links TRBV2 with TRBJ2-2, with D possibly matching TRBD2 (6 bases). The germline CDR1 and CDR2 sequences are SNHLY and FYNNEI. Trimming shortened V by 7 bases and J by 4 bases, and 13 bases separated the two germline ends. CDR3 length: 14 residues. CDR3 nucleotide sequence: TGTGCCAGCAAGGAGGGTGGTAGCACCGGGGAGCTGTTTTTT. It codes for CASKEGGSTGELFF.

V is TRBV10-3 and J is TRBJ2-1, with D possibly TRBD1 on 5 matching bases. This CDR3 comprises 16 residues. Germline lookup yields CDR1 ENHRY and CDR2 SYGVKD. Trimming took 0 bases from V and 8 from J, leaving 17 bases between them. DNA of the CDR3: TGTGCCATCAGTGAGTCGGAATCTAGGGGCGCCCATGAGCAGTTCTTC. This encodes CAISESESRGAHEQFF.

The V and J genes are TRBV7-9 and TRBJ2-7, with 7 bases aligning to TRBD1. Trimming took 2 bases from V and 3 from J; bases not matched to a gene: 1. Germline CDR1 SEHNR, CDR2 FQNEAQ (reference sequence). This CDR3 region has 13 residues. The CDR3, as DNA: TGTGCCAGCAGCTTAAGGGACAGCTACGAGCAGTACTTC. Protein sequence: CASSLRDSYEQYF. The full variable domain, with the rest looked up from reference TRBV7-9 and TRBJ2-7, is DTGVSQNPRHKITKRGQNVTFRCDPISEHNRLYWYRQTLGQGPEFLTYFQNEAQLEKSRLLSDRFSAERPKGSFSTLEIQRTEQGDSAMYLCASSLRDSYEQYFGPGTRLTVT.

Of note for this clone: Germline is not matched at one junction end, which may reflect a read error. This sequence joins TRBV4-3 and TRBJ2-7; 11 bases match TRBD2. This CDR3 is built from 15 residues. Per germline, CDR1 LGHNA and CDR2 YSLEER. The CDR3, as DNA: TGCGCCAGCAGCCGCGGGACTAGCGGCTCCTGCGAGCAGTACTTC. Protein: CASSRGTSGSCEQYF.

V is TRBV6-6 and J is TRBJ2-2; D is perhaps TRBD1 (5 bases). The V gene's germline CDR1 is MNHNY and CDR2 SVGAGI (reference sequence). The CDR3 runs to 13 residues. Trimming took off 9 bases at V and 2 bases at J, with 10 bases between the two ends. The CDR3 spells CASMTANTGELFF. The DNA of the CDR3 is TGTGCCAGTATGACAGCCAACACCGGGGAGCTGTTTTTT.

This chain uses TRBV9 with TRBJ2-5; either TRBD1 or TRBD2 may fit D (5 bases each). The CDR3 sequence is 16 residues long. From germline, CDR1 is SGDLS and CDR2 YYNGEE. The germline V and J ends were trimmed by 0 bases and 3 bases, with 15 bases remaining between them. The CDR3 nucleotides are TGTGCCAGCAGCGTAGCTCCGGGGCGGGCCGAAGAGACCCAGTACTTC. Translation gives CASSVAPGRAEETQYF.

The chain recombines TRBV6-5 with TRBJ2-1; TRBD2 matches 11 bases. Germline V gene lookup returns CDR1 MNHEY and CDR2 SVGAGI. The CDR3 runs to 14 residues. V trimming: 4 bases; J trimming: 11 bases; junction bases outside the gene matches: 7. The CDR3 loop is CASSSGTSGNKQFF. The CDR3 DNA is TGTGCCAGCAGTTCCGGGACTAGCGGAAACAAGCAGTTCTTC.

The gene calls are TRBV7-6 and TRBJ2-2; a weak D match, TRBD1 (6 bases). CDR1 SGHVS and CDR2 FNYEAQ come from the germline V gene. The germline V and J ends were trimmed by 2 bases and 7 bases, with 17 bases remaining between them. The CDR3 runs to 16 residues. The CDR3: CASSLNQQGNDGELFF. CDR3 in DNA: TGTGCCAGCAGCTTAAATCAACAGGGTAACGACGGGGAGCTGTTTTTT.

The V call is TRBV28, the J call TRBJ1-6; D is undetermined. V lost 7 bases and J 8 bases, leaving 9 bases between the germline ends. This CDR3 contains 12 residues. CDR1 is MDHEN and CDR2 is SYDVKM in the germline V gene. CDR3 nucleotides: TGTGCCAGCAAACGCGGGGATTCACCCCTCCACTTT. Its translation is CASKRGDSPLHF. Full variable domain (remainder filled in from reference TRBV28 and TRBJ1-6): DVKVTQSSRYLVKRTGEKVFLECVQDMDHENMFWYRQDPGLGLRLIYFSYDVKMKEKGDIPEGYSVSREKKERFSLILESASTNQTSMYLCASKRGDSPLHFGNGTRLTVT.

CDR3 sequence reads: CASTDRRTVRNQPQHF. CDR3 sequence (DNA): TGTGCCAGTACCGACCGCCGGACAGTCCGCAATCAGCCCCAGCATTTT. The V call is TRBV19, the J call TRBJ1-5; D is possibly TRBD1 (6 bases). The V end lost 7 bases, the J end lost 2 bases, and 18 bases lay between the germline ends. This CDR3 has 16 amino acids. CDR1 and CDR2 from the germline V gene are LNHDA and SQIVND (reference sequence).

As regards this clone: One end of the junction does not line up with germline, which may come from a read error. DNA of the CDR3: TGCGCCCGCAGCTTCGGGGGGACAGGGGGAGAGACCCAGTACTTC. This codes for CARSFGGTGGETQYF. The rearrangement uses TRBV5-1 and TRBJ2-5; 11 nucleotides match TRBD1. Germline V gene lookup returns CDR1 SGHRS and CDR2 YFSETQ. CDR3 length: 15 amino acids.

This chain links TRBV29-1 with TRBJ2-7, with TRBD2 identical over 10 bases. With V trimmed by 6 bases and J by 7 bases, 12 bases remained unmatched. The germline V gene encodes CDR1 SQVTM and CDR2 ANQGSEA. CDR3 length: 14 amino acids. The CDR3 DNA follows: TGCAGCGTGGACGGAGCGGGAGGGCCAGGGGAGCAGTACTTC. Residues: CSVDGAGGPGEQYF.

This clone was found once. CDR3 amino acids: CASSGDMGRGGYTF. The CDR3 DNA is TGTGCCAGCAGTGGCGACATGGGCCGGGGAGGCTACACCTTC. V and J are TRBV6-1 and TRBJ1-2; no definite D call. The V end lost 4 bases, the J end lost 8 bases, and 17 bases lay between the germline ends. Germline values: CDR1 MNHNS, CDR2 SASEGT. This CDR3 region has 14 residues.

This chain links TRBV28 with TRBJ2-2, with 8 positions matching TRBD1. Per germline, CDR1 MDHEN and CDR2 SYDVKM. This CDR3 has 16 amino acids. V trimming: 4 bases; J trimming: 6 bases; junction bases outside the gene matches: 10. The CDR3 spells CASSSPGQGPAGELFF. The CDR3 nucleotides are TGTGCCAGCAGTTCCCCAGGACAGGGCCCGGCCGGGGAGCTGTTTTTT.

The CDR3 protein is CASSLGSGGAPEQYF. CDR3 nucleotide sequence: TGCGCCAGCAGCTTGGGAAGCGGGGGGGCCCCCGAGCAGTACTTC. The chain recombines TRBV5-1 with TRBJ2-7; 10 bases map to TRBD2. The CDR3 runs to 15 residues. The germline CDR1 and CDR2 sequences are SGHRS and YFSETQ. V lost 0 bases and J lost 6; bases outside the gene matches: 6.

The genes are TRBV7-3 and TRBJ2-1, with D possibly TRBD2 on 6 matching bases. V lost 5 bases to trimming and J lost 1 base, with 15 bases between them. Germline CDR1 reads SGHTA; CDR2 reads FQGTGA. The CDR3 extends over 16 amino acids. The CDR3, as DNA: TGTGCCAGCAGCCCCACCGGCGGGATTTCCTACAATGAGCAGTTCTTC. Translating it yields CASSPTGGISYNEQFF.

The J gene is TRBJ2-7, the V gene TRBV19, with D perhaps matching TRBD2 (5 bases). The V gene lost 5 bases and the J gene lost 3 bases, with 14 bases spanning the gap. The CDR3 covers 14 residues. The germline V gene encodes CDR1 LNHDA and CDR2 SQIVND (reference sequence). CDR3 in amino acids: CASSEQGLDYEQYF. CDR3 nucleotide sequence: TGTGCCAGTAGTGAACAAGGACTTGACTACGAGCAGTACTTC.

V and J are TRBV30 and TRBJ2-3, with a tentative D call TRBD2 (6 bases). V dropped 5 bases and J dropped 7 bases, with 19 bases sitting between them. This CDR3 has 14 amino acids. Per germline, CDR1 GTSNPN and CDR2 SVGIG (reference sequence). In DNA, the CDR3 is TGTGCCTGGGGAGGGCAGACCAGAACAAATACGCAGTATTTT. Its protein is CAWGGQTRTNTQYF.

V gene TRBV5-1 combines with J gene TRBJ2-1; unclear D gene. V was pared by 0 bases and J by 9 bases, with 10 bases between. CDR3 length equals 13 residues. CDR1 and CDR2 (germline): SGHRS, YFSETQ. The CDR3 region has the DNA TGCGCCAGCAGCTTGGGCTCCAACGGTGAGCAGTTCTTC. Its protein is CASSLGSNGEQFF.

This clone has only a few counts. This chain uses TRBV28 with TRBJ1-6; no reliable D call. V lost 5 bases and J 8 bases, leaving 10 bases between the germline ends. The length of the CDR3 is 13 residues. Germline CDR1 and CDR2: MDHEN and SYDVKM. The CDR3 spells CASSQPWDSPLHF. The CDR3 nucleotides are TGTGCCAGCAGTCAGCCCTGGGATTCACCCCTCCACTTT. The full variable domain, in which reference TRBV28 and TRBJ1-6 provide the parts outside the CDR3, is DVKVTQSSRYLVKRTGEKVFLECVQDMDHENMFWYRQDPGLGLRLIYFSYDVKMKEKGDIPEGYSVSREKKERFSLILESASTNQTSMYLCASSQPWDSPLHFGNGTRLTVT.

CDR3 DNA: TGCAGCGTTGGGGGGCAGCCCGTCTCCTCTGGAAACACCATATATTTT. This codes for CSVGGQPVSSGNTIYF. The chain joins TRBV29-1 to TRBJ1-3; tentatively, D is TRBD1 (6 bases). V shed 4 bases and J shed 0 bases, with 16 bases lying between them. Germline V gives CDR1 SQVTM, CDR2 ANQGSEA. CDR3 length: 16 amino acids.

The chain has TRBV9 and TRBJ2-7, with D unresolved. The CDR3 sequence is 13 residues long. Trimming left V 4 bases short and J 6 bases short, with 14 bases between. Looked up from germline, CDR1 is SGDLS and CDR2 is YYNGEE. CDR3 protein: CASSMSVGSEQYF. DNA for the CDR3: TGTGCCAGCAGCATGTCGGTGGGGTCCGAGCAGTACTTC.

This chain joins TRBV19 and TRBJ1-2; D may be TRBD1 (6 bases). Trimming removed 8 bases at V and 6 bases at J, with 28 bases between. This CDR3 is built from 17 residues. Germline V gives CDR1 LNHDA, CDR2 SQIVND (reference sequence). The CDR3 reads CASCRGSAQGRSDGYTF. The CDR3 DNA is TGTGCCAGTTGCAGGGGCTCCGCACAGGGAAGGAGTGATGGCTACACCTTC.

This clone appeared a single time. The chain links TRBV5-4 to TRBJ2-3; 13 positions agree with TRBD2. This CDR3 is 18 amino acids long. CDR1 is SGHNT, CDR2 YYREEE, per germline (reference sequence). The V segment lost 1 base and the J segment 0 bases; nucleotides outside the gene matches: 5. The CDR3, as DNA: TGTGCCAGCAGCTTGCGACTAGCGGGAGGACTGAGCACAGATACGCAGTATTTT. Translating it yields CASSLRLAGGLSTDTQYF. The variable domain in full, completed from reference TRBV5-4 and TRBJ2-3, reads ETGVTQSPTHLIKTRGQQVTLRCSSQSGHNTVSWYQQALGQGPQFIFQYYREEENGRGNFPPRFSGLQFPNYSSELNVNALELDDSALYLCASSLRLAGGLSTDTQYFGPGTRLTVL.

V gene TRBV7-3 combines with J gene TRBJ2-6, with D perhaps TRBD1 (6 bases). Germline assignment: CDR1 SGHTA and CDR2 FQGTGA. There are 17 residues in the CDR3. The germline V and J ends were trimmed by 5 bases and 0 bases, with 14 bases remaining between them. The CDR3 DNA follows: TGTGCCAGCAGCCGTGACAGGTTCCTCTCTGGGGCCAACGTCCTGACTTTC. It encodes CASSRDRFLSGANVLTF.

This chain uses TRBV4-2 with TRBJ2-7; 7 nucleotides match TRBD2. The CDR3 sequence is 15 residues long. From germline, CDR1 is LGHNA and CDR2 YNFKEQ. J was trimmed by 0 bases and V by 0 bases; bases with no gene match: 2. As DNA, the CDR3 is TGTGCCAGCAGCCAAGAGCGGGGGTACTCCTACGAGCAGTACTTC. Translation gives CASSQERGYSYEQYF.